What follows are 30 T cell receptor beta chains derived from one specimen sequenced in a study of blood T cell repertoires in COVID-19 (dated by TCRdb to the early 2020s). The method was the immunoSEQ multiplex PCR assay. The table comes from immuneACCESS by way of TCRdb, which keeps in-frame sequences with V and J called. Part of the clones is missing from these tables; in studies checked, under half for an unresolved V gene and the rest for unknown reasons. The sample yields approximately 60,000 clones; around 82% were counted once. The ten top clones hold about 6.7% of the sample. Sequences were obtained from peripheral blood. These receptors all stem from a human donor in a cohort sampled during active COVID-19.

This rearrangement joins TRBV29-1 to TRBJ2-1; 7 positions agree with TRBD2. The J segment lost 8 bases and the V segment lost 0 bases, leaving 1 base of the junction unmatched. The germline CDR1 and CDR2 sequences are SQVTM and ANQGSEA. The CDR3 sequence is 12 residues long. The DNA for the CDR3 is TGCAGCGTTGAAGATCGGGGGGATGAGCAGTTCTTC. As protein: CSVEDRGDEQFF.

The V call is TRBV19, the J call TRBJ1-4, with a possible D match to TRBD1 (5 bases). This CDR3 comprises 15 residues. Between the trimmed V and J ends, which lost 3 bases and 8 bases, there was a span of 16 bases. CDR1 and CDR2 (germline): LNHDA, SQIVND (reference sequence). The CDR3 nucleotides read TGTGCCAGTAGTATGGTAGGCCAGGGCAACGAAAAACTGTTTTTT. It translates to CASSMVGQGNEKLFF.

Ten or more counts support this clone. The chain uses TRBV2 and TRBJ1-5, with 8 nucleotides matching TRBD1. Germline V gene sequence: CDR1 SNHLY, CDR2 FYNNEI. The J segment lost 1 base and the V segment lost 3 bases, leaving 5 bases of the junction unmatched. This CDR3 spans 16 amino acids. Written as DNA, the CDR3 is TGTGCCAGCAGTGAGGACCAGGGGGCGAGCAATCAGCCCCAGCATTTT. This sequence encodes CASSEDQGASNQPQHF.

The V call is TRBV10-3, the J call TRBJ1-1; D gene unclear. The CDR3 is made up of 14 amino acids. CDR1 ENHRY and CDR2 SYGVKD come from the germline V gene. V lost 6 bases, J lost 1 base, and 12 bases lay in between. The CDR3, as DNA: TGTGCCATCAGGACCACAGAAGAGAACACTGAAGCTTTCTTT. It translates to CAIRTTEENTEAFF.

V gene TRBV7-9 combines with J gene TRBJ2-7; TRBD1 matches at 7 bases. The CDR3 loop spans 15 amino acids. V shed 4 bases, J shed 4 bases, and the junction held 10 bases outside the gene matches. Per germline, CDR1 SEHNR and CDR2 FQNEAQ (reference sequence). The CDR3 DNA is TGTGCCAGCAGCTCCCGGGACAGATCTAGGTACGAGCAGTACTTC. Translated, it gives CASSSRDRSRYEQYF.

The CDR3 coding sequence is TGTGCCAGTAGTAACAGGGGGCGAGCGGCAGATACGCAGTATTTT. Its protein is CASSNRGRAADTQYF. This chain uses TRBV19 with TRBJ2-3; 9 bases are a match to TRBD1. This CDR3 has 15 amino acids. Germline assignment: CDR1 LNHDA and CDR2 SQIVND (reference sequence). The trim removed 4 bases at V and 4 bases at J, leaving 6 bases unmatched. The full variable domain, its missing parts supplied by reference TRBV19 and TRBJ2-3, is DGGITQSPKYLFRKEGQNVTLSCEQNLNHDAMYWYRQDPGQGLRLIYYSQIVNDFQKGDIAEGYSVSREKKESFPLTVTSAQKNPTAFYLCASSNRGRAADTQYFGPGTRLTVL.

DNA for the CDR3: TGTGCCAGCAGGCCTCGGGGGGGGGCTGGCTACTTC. As protein: CASRPRGGAGYF. The V gene is TRBV6-6, the J gene TRBJ2-5, with TRBD2 matching over 8 bases. This CDR3 is built from 12 residues. The germline V gene has CDR1 MNHNY and CDR2 SVGAGI (reference sequence). Trimming cost V 6 bases and J 14 bases; bases outside gene matches: 11.

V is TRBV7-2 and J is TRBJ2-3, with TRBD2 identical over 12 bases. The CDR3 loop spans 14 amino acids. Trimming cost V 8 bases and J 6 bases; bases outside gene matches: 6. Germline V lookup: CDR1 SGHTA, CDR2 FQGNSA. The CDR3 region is CASALAGGRDTQYF. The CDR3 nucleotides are TGTGCCAGCGCCCTAGCGGGGGGGCGGGATACGCAGTATTTT.

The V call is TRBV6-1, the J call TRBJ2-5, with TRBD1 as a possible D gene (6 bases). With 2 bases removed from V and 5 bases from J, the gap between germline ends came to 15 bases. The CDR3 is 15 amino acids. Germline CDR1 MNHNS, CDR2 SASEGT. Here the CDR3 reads CASSELVGRGETQYF. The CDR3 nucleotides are TGTGCCAGCAGTGAATTAGTGGGCAGGGGTGAGACCCAGTACTTC.

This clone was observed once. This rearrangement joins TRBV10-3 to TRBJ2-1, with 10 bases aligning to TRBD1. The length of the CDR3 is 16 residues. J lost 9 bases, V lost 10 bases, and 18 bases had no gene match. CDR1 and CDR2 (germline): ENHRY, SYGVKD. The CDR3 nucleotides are TGTGCCACCGGACCGGCGGGAGGACAGGGGGTGGGTGAGCAGTTCTTC. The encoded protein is CATGPAGGQGVGEQFF.

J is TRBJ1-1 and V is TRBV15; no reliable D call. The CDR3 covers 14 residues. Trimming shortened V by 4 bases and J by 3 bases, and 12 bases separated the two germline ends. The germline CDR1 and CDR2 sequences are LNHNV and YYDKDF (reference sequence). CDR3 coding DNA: TGTGCCACCAGCAATCGTGGAGGCGACACTGAAGCTTTCTTT. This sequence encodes CATSNRGGDTEAFF.

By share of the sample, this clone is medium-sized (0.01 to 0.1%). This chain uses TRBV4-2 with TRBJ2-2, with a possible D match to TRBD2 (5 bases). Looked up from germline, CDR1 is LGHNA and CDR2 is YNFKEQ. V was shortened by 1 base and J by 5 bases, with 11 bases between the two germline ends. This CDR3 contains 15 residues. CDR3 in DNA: TGTGCCAGCAGCCAAGGGATGGGAGAGACCGGGGAGCTGTTTTTT. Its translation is CASSQGMGETGELFF.

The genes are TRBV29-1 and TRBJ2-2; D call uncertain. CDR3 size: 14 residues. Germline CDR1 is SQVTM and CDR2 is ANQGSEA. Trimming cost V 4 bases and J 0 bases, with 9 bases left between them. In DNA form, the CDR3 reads TGCAGCGTTGGGAGAGGTACGAACACCGGGGAGCTGTTTTTT. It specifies CSVGRGTNTGELFF.

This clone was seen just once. The chain's CDR3 is CASSRGDSYEQYF. The CDR3 DNA sequence: TGTGCCAGCAGCAGAGGGGACAGCTACGAGCAGTACTTC. The chain combines TRBV5-5 with TRBJ2-7; 7 positions agree with TRBD1. The V segment lost 4 bases and the J segment 3 bases; nucleotides outside the gene matches: 4. This CDR3 comprises 13 residues. Germline lookup yields CDR1 SGHKS and CDR2 YYEKEE (reference sequence).

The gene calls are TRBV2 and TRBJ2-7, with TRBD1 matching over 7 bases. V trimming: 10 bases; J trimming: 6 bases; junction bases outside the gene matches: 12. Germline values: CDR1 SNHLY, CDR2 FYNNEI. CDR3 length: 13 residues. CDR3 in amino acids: CATRGLWGSEQYF. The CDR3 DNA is TGTGCCACGAGGGGGCTTTGGGGAAGCGAGCAGTACTTC.

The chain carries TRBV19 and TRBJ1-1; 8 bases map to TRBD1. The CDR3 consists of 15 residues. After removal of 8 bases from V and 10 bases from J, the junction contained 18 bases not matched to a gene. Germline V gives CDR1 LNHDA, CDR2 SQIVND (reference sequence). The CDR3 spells CASFKIAQGASAAFF. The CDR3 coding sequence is TGTGCCAGTTTTAAAATTGCTCAGGGGGCGTCTGCAGCTTTCTTT.

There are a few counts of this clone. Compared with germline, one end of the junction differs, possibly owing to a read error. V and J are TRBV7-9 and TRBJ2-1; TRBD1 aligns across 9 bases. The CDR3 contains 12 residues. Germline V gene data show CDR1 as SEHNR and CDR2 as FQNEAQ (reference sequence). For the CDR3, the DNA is TGTGCCAGCGTCCAGGACAGGGGAGGACTTATCTTC. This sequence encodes CASVQDRGGLIF.

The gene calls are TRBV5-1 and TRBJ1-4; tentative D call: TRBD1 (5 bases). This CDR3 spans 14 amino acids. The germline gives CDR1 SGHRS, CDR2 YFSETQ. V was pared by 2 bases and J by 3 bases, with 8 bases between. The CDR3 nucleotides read TGCGCCAGCAGCTTAGGGGAGGCTAATGAAAAACTGTTTTTT. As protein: CASSLGEANEKLFF.

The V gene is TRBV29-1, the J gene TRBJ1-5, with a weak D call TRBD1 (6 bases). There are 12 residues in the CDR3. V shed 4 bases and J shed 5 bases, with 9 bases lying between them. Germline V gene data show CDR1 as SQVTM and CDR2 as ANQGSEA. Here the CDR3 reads CSVGDKDQPQHF. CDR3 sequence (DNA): TGCAGCGTTGGGGACAAGGATCAGCCCCAGCATTTT.

CDR3 residues: CASTQRAGPNSYEQYF. In nucleotides, the CDR3 is TGTGCCAGCACCCAGAGAGCGGGGCCCAACTCCTACGAGCAGTACTTC. This chain joins TRBV2 and TRBJ2-7, with 7 bases fitting TRBD2. Germline-derived CDR1 and CDR2 are SNHLY and FYNNEI. The CDR3 length is 16 residues. With V trimmed by 7 bases and J by 0 bases, 12 bases remained unmatched.

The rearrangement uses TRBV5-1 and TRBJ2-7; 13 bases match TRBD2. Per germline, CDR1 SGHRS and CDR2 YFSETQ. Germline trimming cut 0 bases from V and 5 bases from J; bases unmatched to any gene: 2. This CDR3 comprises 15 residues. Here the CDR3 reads CASSLGTSGSNEQYF. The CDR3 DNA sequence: TGCGCCAGCAGCTTGGGGACTAGCGGGAGCAACGAGCAGTACTTC.

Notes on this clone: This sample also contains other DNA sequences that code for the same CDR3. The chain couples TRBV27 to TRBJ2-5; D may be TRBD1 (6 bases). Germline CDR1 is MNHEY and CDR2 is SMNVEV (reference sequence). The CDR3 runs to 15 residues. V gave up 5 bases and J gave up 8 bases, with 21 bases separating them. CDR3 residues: CASSAGTRRRETQYF. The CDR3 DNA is TGTGCCAGCAGTGCCGGGACAAGGAGAAGAGAAACCCAGTACTTC.

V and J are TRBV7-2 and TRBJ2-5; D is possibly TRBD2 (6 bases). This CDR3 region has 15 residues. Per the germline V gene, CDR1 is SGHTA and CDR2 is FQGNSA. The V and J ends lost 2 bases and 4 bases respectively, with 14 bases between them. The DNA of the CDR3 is TGTGCCAGCAGCTTAACCAGGGAGGTGGGAGAGACCCAGTACTTC. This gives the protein CASSLTREVGETQYF.

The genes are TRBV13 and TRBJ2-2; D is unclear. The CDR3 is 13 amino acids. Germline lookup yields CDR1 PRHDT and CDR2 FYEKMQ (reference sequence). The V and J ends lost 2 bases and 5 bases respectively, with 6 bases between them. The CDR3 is CASSLPATGELFF. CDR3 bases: TGTGCCAGCAGCTTACCAGCGACCGGGGAGCTGTTTTTT. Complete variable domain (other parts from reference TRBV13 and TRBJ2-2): AAGVIQSPRHLIKEKRETATLKCYPIPRHDTVYWYQQGPGQDPQFLISFYEKMQSDKGSIPDRFSAQQFSDYHSELNMSSLELGDSALYFCASSLPATGELFFGEGSRLTVL.

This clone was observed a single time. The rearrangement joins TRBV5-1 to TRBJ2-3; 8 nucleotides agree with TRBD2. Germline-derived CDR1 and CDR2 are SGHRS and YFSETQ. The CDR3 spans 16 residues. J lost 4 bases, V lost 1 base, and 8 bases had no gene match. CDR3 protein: CASSLYSGRSSDTQYF. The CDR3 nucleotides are TGCGCCAGCAGCTTGTACAGCGGGAGATCGTCAGATACGCAGTATTTT.

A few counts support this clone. CDR3: CASSLPLVSGGHYEQYF. CDR3 DNA: TGTGCCAGCAGTTTACCCCTCGTGAGCGGGGGCCACTACGAGCAGTACTTC. The chain carries TRBV27 and TRBJ2-7; the match to TRBD2 covers 8 bases. From germline, CDR1 is MNHEY and CDR2 SMNVEV (reference sequence). The CDR3 is 17 amino acids. Losses at the gene ends were 2 bases for V and 3 bases for J; bases not matched to a gene: 12.

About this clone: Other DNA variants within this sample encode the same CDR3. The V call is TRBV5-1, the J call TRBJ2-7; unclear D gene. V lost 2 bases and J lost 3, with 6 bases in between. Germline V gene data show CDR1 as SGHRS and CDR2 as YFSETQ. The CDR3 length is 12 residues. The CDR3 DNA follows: TGCGCCAGCAGCTTCCCGGGCTACGAGCAGTACTTC. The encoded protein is CASSFPGYEQYF.

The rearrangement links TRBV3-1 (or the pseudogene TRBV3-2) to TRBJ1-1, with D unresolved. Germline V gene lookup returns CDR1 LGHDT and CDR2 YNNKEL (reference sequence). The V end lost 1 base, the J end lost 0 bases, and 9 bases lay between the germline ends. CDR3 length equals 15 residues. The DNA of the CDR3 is TGTGCCAGCAGCCAAGGTGGAGTTCTGAACACTGAAGCTTTCTTT. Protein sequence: CASSQGGVLNTEAFF.

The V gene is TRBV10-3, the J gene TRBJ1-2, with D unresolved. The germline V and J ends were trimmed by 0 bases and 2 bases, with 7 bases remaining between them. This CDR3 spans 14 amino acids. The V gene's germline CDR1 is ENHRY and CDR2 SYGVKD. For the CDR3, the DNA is TGTGCCATCAGTGAGTCAGAGAAGAACTATGGCTACACCTTC. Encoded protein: CAISESEKNYGYTF.

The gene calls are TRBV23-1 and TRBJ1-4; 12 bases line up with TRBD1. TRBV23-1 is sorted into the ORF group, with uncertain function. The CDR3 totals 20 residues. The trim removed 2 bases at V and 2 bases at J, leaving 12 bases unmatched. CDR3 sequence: CASSQPSRDRGRWTNEKLFF. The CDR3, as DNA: TGCGCCAGCAGTCAACCAAGTAGGGACAGGGGGCGTTGGACTAATGAAAAACTGTTTTTT.